The 7 T cell receptor beta chains reported below all come from one sample, sequenced in a study of shared clonotypes between healthy human individuals (dated by TCRdb to about 2020). Library method: the immunoSEQ multiplex PCR assay. TCRdb took this table from immuneACCESS and kept in-frame rearrangements with V and J called. Such tables lack part of the clones; where checked against another copy, unresolved V genes explain under half of the gap, and the rest is unexplained. Present in this sample are roughly 490,000 clones, roughly four fifths of which were seen just once. The top ten hold 10% to 15% of the sample. Sequenced input: PBMCs. These receptors came from a woman between 40 and 50 years old in good health. Some clones in this sample may be carry-over from other donors' samples.

This clone has ten or more counts. The chain combines TRBV7-3 with TRBJ2-5, with D perhaps matching TRBD1 (6 bases). With 1 base removed from V and 4 bases from J, the gap between germline ends came to 13 bases. This CDR3 has 15 amino acids. Germline values: CDR1 SGHTA, CDR2 FQGTGA. The CDR3 spells CASSLNAGARETQYF. CDR3 DNA sequence: TGTGCCAGCAGCTTAAATGCAGGGGCCCGAGAGACCCAGTACTTC.

The V and J genes are TRBV2 and TRBJ1-2; 8 bases agree with TRBD1. From germline, CDR1 is SNHLY and CDR2 FYNNEI. The junction had 11 bases not matched to a gene; V was cut back by 1 base and J by 7 bases. The CDR3 extends over 16 amino acids. This CDR3 is CASSEGLGRGLVGYTF. The CDR3 bases are TGTGCCAGCAGTGAAGGCCTCGGCAGGGGGCTTGTTGGCTACACCTTC.

This rearrangement joins TRBV28 to TRBJ1-4; TRBD1 matches 7 bases. Germline trimming cut 8 bases from V and 7 bases from J; bases unmatched to any gene: 7. Germline values: CDR1 MDHEN, CDR2 SYDVKM. This CDR3 contains 13 residues. The CDR3 coding sequence is TGTGCCAGCTCCGCCGACAGGGTTGAAAAACTGTTTTTT. Its protein is CASSADRVEKLFF.

V and J are TRBV23-1 and TRBJ1-5; D may be TRBD1 (6 bases). TRBV23-1 is recorded as an ORF, its role being uncertain. The CDR3 extends over 13 amino acids. Trimming cost V 8 bases and J 4 bases, with 12 bases left between them. The CDR3 DNA follows: TGCGCCAGCCCCCGGGACATTAATCAGCCCCAGCATTTT. Its protein product is CASPRDINQPQHF.

This chain uses TRBV19 with TRBJ2-3, with a tentative D call TRBD2 (6 bases). V lost 5 bases and J 4 bases, leaving 13 bases between the germline ends. Per the germline V gene, CDR1 is LNHDA and CDR2 is SQIVND (reference sequence). This CDR3 contains 14 residues. Here the CDR3 DNA reads TGTGCCAGTAGTTACCTAGCGTTCGCAGATACGCAGTATTTT. It yields the protein CASSYLAFADTQYF. The full variable domain, completed using reference TRBV19 and TRBJ2-3, is DGGITQSPKYLFRKEGQNVTLSCEQNLNHDAMYWYRQDPGQGLRLIYYSQIVNDFQKGDIAEGYSVSREKKESFPLTVTSAQKNPTAFYLCASSYLAFADTQYFGPGTRLTVL.

In DNA, the CDR3 is TGTGCCAGCTCACCATCGGGGTATGAGCAGTTCTTC. It codes for CASSPSGYEQFF. The chain is built from TRBV18 and TRBJ2-1, with D possibly matching TRBD2 (5 bases). V was trimmed by 2 bases and J by 8 bases, leaving 7 bases between them. Germline V CDR1 and CDR2: KGHSH, LQKENI. The CDR3 length is 12 residues.

The chain links TRBV27 to TRBJ2-7; 10 bases fit TRBD1. This CDR3 region has 16 residues. Germline V gives CDR1 MNHEY, CDR2 SMNVEV (reference sequence). Trimming at V came to 5 bases and at J to 7 bases, leaving 14 bases not matched to a gene. The CDR3 coding sequence is TGTGCCAGCAGTCCGACCCGAGACAGGGGGCTGCGGGAGCAGTACTTC. As protein: CASSPTRDRGLREQYF.